A single sample is the source of the 6 T cell receptor beta chains below, sequenced in a study of blood T cell repertoires in COVID-19. Sequencing used immunoSEQ multiplex PCR; TCRdb keeps in-frame clones, though not all of them. This table has about 72,000 clones, roughly 90% appearing once. Sequencing was performed on peripheral blood. These receptors all come from a human donor in a cohort sampled during active COVID-19.

This chain connects TRBV6-2 or TRBV6-3 to TRBJ2-1; 10 nucleotides agree with TRBD2. Germline loops: CDR1 MNHEY, CDR2 SVGEGT. Trimming removed 5 bases from V and 9 bases from J; junction bases left unmatched: 10. This CDR3 is built from 15 residues. CDR3 loop: CASSRGPSGRSEQFF. The CDR3, as DNA: TGTGCCAGCAGTCGTGGACCTAGCGGGAGAAGTGAGCAGTTCTTC.

The rearrangement joins TRBV5-6 to TRBJ2-7, with 8 nucleotides matching TRBD1. The CDR3 has 15 residues. Germline V CDR1 and CDR2: SGHDT, YYEEEE. The junction had 8 bases not matched to a gene; V was cut back by 4 bases and J by 2 bases. CDR3 coding DNA: TGTGCCAGCAGCCGGGAGCCGGGACAGGCCTACGAGCAGTACTTC. Translation gives CASSREPGQAYEQYF. Supplemented by reference TRBV5-6 and TRBJ2-7, the full variable domain reads DAGVTQSPTHLIKTRGQQVTLRCSPKSGHDTVSWYQQALGQGPQFIFQYYEEEERQRGNFPDRFSGHQFPNYSSELNVNALLLGDSALYLCASSREPGQAYEQYFGPGTRLTVT.

V is TRBV5-4 and J is TRBJ2-7, with TRBD1 identical over 9 bases. Trimming cost V 4 bases and J 7 bases; bases outside gene matches: 9. CDR3 size: 14 residues. Per germline, CDR1 SGHNT and CDR2 YYREEE (reference sequence). CDR3 nucleotide sequence: TGTGCCAGCAGCCCGGGACAGGGAGTAGAAGAGCAGTACTTC. It codes for CASSPGQGVEEQYF.

For this clone: The sample contains more than one DNA sequence encoding this CDR3. The chain combines TRBV6-2 or TRBV6-3 with TRBJ2-7, with 9 bases lining up with TRBD2. Trimming at V came to 6 bases and at J to 7 bases, leaving 34 bases not matched to a gene. The CDR3 runs to 22 residues. Germline values: CDR1 MNHEY, CDR2 SVGEGT. The CDR3 is CASSRSTPRGRGGARVLKEQYF. The CDR3 bases are TGTGCCAGCAGCCGTAGTACGCCTCGCGGGCGGGGGGGGGCGAGGGTACTTAAAGAGCAGTACTTC.

In its sample, this clone was seen a few times. The chain couples TRBV2 to TRBJ1-4, with 7 bases aligning to TRBD1. V was clipped by 6 bases and J by 4 bases; unmatched bases: 8. The CDR3 extends over 15 amino acids. CDR1 and CDR2 (germline): SNHLY, FYNNEI. CDR3: CASRPQGSGNEKLFF. The CDR3 DNA is TGTGCCAGCAGGCCACAGGGGAGTGGTAATGAAAAACTGTTTTTT.

The V and J genes are TRBV10-3 and TRBJ2-2, with 8 positions matching TRBD1. V was clipped by 4 bases and J by 0 bases; unmatched bases: 4. The CDR3 is 16 residues long. The germline CDR1 and CDR2 sequences are ENHRY and SYGVKD. The CDR3 here is CAISAGGASNTGELFF. The CDR3 DNA sequence: TGTGCCATCAGTGCAGGGGGCGCCTCGAACACCGGGGAGCTGTTTTTT.